The 16 T cell receptor beta chains given below trace back to one sample, sequenced in a study of metastatic and nonmetastatic thyroid tumors. TCRdb re-analyzed the PCR reads through MiXCR. The sample records tens of thousands of clones, approximately 40% being singletons. No treatment of any kind had been given to any patient before thyroid surgery. Sequencing input: tumor tissue. The receptors were sampled from a female donor with papillary thyroid cancer or a benign thyroid nodule (not recorded which). Some clones in this sample may be carry-over from other donors' samples.

CDR3 DNA: TGCGCCAGCAGCCAAGAGATAGCGGGGGGGCCTGGCACAGATACGCAGTATTTT. Translation gives CASSQEIAGGPGTDTQYF. This sequence joins TRBV4-1 and TRBJ2-3; the match to TRBD2 covers 11 bases. Trimming cost V 0 bases and J 1 base; bases outside gene matches: 6. CDR1 is MGHRA and CDR2 is YSYEKL in the germline V gene. The CDR3 is 18 residues long.

This chain joins TRBV12-3 or TRBV12-4 and TRBJ1-3, with 8 nucleotides matching TRBD1. V lost 5 bases, J lost 6 bases, and 6 bases stayed unmatched. The CDR3 has 14 residues. The CDR3 bases are TGTGCCAGCAGTCCCGGGACAGGCGTAAACACCATATATTTT. This translates into CASSPGTGVNTIYF.

The chain recombines TRBV2 with TRBJ2-5; TRBD1 matches 7 bases. This CDR3 has 11 amino acids. V was pared by 7 bases and J by 5 bases, with 1 base of the junction left unmatched. The germline V gene encodes CDR1 SNHLY and CDR2 FYNNEI. CDR3 sequence (DNA): TGTGCCAGCAAACAGGGGGAGACCCAGTACTTC. Translation: CASKQGETQYF.

This clone was detected only once. This chain joins TRBV11-2 and TRBJ2-2; no firm D call. CDR1 SGHAT and CDR2 FQNNGV come from the germline V gene. V was clipped by 0 bases and J by 8 bases, with 10 bases between them. The CDR3 is 14 amino acids. The CDR3 region has the DNA TGTGCCAGCAGCTTAGATTTTCCCGGAGGGGAGCTGTTTTTT. It specifies CASSLDFPGGELFF.

This clone was counted only a few times. The chain is built from TRBV6-5 and TRBJ2-1; 7 nucleotides line up with TRBD1. CDR1 and CDR2 from the germline V gene are MNHEY and SVGAGI. V gave up 2 bases and J gave up 7 bases; unmatched junction bases: 11. This CDR3 region has 16 residues. The CDR3 bases are TGTGCCAGCAGTTACGCCGGGACAGAGGGGATAAATGAGCAGTTCTTC. It translates to CASSYAGTEGINEQFF.

CDR3: CASGAGESYNEQFF. The CDR3 DNA follows: TGCGCCAGCGGGGCGGGGGAATCCTACAATGAGCAGTTCTTC. The chain links TRBV5-1 to TRBJ2-1; 7 bases are a match to TRBD2. Germline lookup yields CDR1 SGHRS and CDR2 YFSETQ. The CDR3 is 14 amino acids. Losses at the gene ends were 7 bases for V and 1 base for J; bases not matched to a gene: 5. Full variable domain (rest looked up from reference TRBV5-1 and TRBJ2-1): KAGVTQTPRYLIKTRGQQVTLSCSPISGHRSVSWYQQTPGQGLQFLFEYFSETQRNKGNFPGRFSGRQFSNSRSEMNVSTLELGDSALYLCASGAGESYNEQFFGPGTRLTVL.

There are a few counts of this clone. The chain is built from TRBV28 and TRBJ1-2; weak D call: TRBD1 (5 bases). CDR1 is MDHEN and CDR2 is SYDVKM in the germline V gene. The V and J ends lost 3 bases and 7 bases respectively, with 12 bases between them. This CDR3 has 13 amino acids. CDR3 sequence reads: CASSFGGGFGYTF. Written as DNA, the CDR3 is TGTGCCAGCAGTTTCGGGGGAGGTTTTGGCTACACCTTC.

This clone was seen a handful of times. The chain has TRBV6-1 and TRBJ2-7, with D hard to call. This CDR3 has 13 residues. Germline V gene sequence: CDR1 MNHNS, CDR2 SASEGT. V shed 8 bases and J shed 0 bases, with 11 bases lying between them. In DNA, the CDR3 is TGTGCCAGCTCAGCCCGGACCTCCTACGAGCAGTACTTC. Amino acids: CASSARTSYEQYF.

The table lists this clone with a few counts. J is TRBJ1-2 and V is TRBV6-1; 8 bases align to TRBD1. The CDR3 has 14 amino acids. V gave up 7 bases and J gave up 2 bases; unmatched junction bases: 6. Germline CDR1 is MNHNS and CDR2 is SASEGT. CDR3 in amino acids: CASKSRGPNYGYTF. In nucleotides, the CDR3 is TGTGCCAGCAAAAGCAGGGGGCCCAACTATGGCTACACCTTC.

This clone was counted only a few times. The chain employs TRBV6-4 and TRBJ2-5; 11 bases align to TRBD2. The CDR3 covers 17 residues. V lost 7 bases to trimming and J lost 2 bases; unmatched junction nucleotides: 12. Germline V lookup: CDR1 MRHNA, CDR2 SNTAGT. The CDR3 coding sequence is TGTGCCAGCAATACAGGGACTAGCGGTCAGGAACAAGAGACCCAGTACTTC. Translating it yields CASNTGTSGQEQETQYF.

V is TRBV18 and J is TRBJ2-1; 8 bases are a match to TRBD2. The CDR3 loop spans 16 amino acids. V lost 0 bases, J lost 4 bases, and 5 bases stayed unmatched. The V gene's germline CDR1 is KGHSH and CDR2 LQKENI. The CDR3 protein is CASSPPRTSRYNEQFF. The CDR3, as DNA: TGTGCCAGCTCACCACCAAGGACTAGCAGGTACAATGAGCAGTTCTTC.

The chain joins TRBV6-1 to TRBJ2-1; a possible D gene is TRBD2 (5 bases). Germline values: CDR1 MNHNS, CDR2 SASEGT. CDR3 length equals 13 residues. V lost 6 bases and J lost 7, with 13 bases in between. This CDR3 reads CASSPSSLNEQFF. CDR3 nucleotide sequence: TGTGCCAGCAGCCCCTCTAGCTTGAATGAGCAGTTCTTC.

This chain uses TRBV19 with TRBJ2-7; either TRBD1 or TRBD2 may fit D (5 bases each). CDR1 LNHDA and CDR2 SQIVND come from the germline V gene (reference sequence). Trimming took 6 bases from V and 1 from J, leaving 16 bases between them. This CDR3 has 15 residues. CDR3 in DNA: TGTGCCAGTAGCCCTACTAGGGGTAAGTCCTACGAGCAGTACTTC. Amino acids: CASSPTRGKSYEQYF.

The rearrangement uses TRBV7-8 and TRBJ1-2, with 9 bases aligning to TRBD1. The length of the CDR3 is 15 residues. Trimming at V came to 1 base and at J to 7 bases, leaving 7 bases not matched to a gene. Per germline, CDR1 SGHVS and CDR2 FQNEAQ. Here the CDR3 DNA reads TGTGCCAGCAGCTTAGATTATACAGGGGGCACTGGCTACACCTTC. Encoded protein: CASSLDYTGGTGYTF.

In this sample, this clone turned up a few times. V gene TRBV12-3 or TRBV12-4 combines with J gene TRBJ2-5, with D maybe TRBD2 (6 bases). V lost 4 bases to trimming and J lost 3 bases, with 21 bases between them. The CDR3 spans 17 residues. CDR3 in amino acids: CASSYPPRRERKETQYF. The CDR3 coding sequence is TGTGCCAGCAGTTATCCCCCGAGGCGGGAAAGAAAAGAGACCCAGTACTTC.

This clone has ten or more counts. The chain couples TRBV28 to TRBJ2-5; a possible D gene is TRBD1 (5 bases). Trimming took off 4 bases at V and 4 bases at J, with 13 bases between the two ends. CDR3 length equals 14 residues. Per the germline V gene, CDR1 is MDHEN and CDR2 is SYDVKM. The CDR3 spells CASSYAVGRETQYF. The CDR3 DNA is TGTGCCAGCAGTTATGCGGTGGGGCGAGAGACCCAGTACTTC. Variable domain in full (rest from reference TRBV28 and TRBJ2-5): DVKVTQSSRYLVKRTGEKVFLECVQDMDHENMFWYRQDPGLGLRLIYFSYDVKMKEKGDIPEGYSVSREKKERFSLILESASTNQTSMYLCASSYAVGRETQYFGPGTRLLVL.